This entry is about one T cell receptor beta chain. Antigen: not known. This sample includes further DNA sequences coding for the same CDR3. This entry is derived from a study of a mutant IDH1 vaccine in newly diagnosed glioma. Profiling relied on immunoSEQ multiplex PCR, and the TCRdb table lists in-frame clones only, not all of them. The data show around 50,000 clones, with around 78% seen just once and 5.2% held by the top ten. Time point meaning: week 5, during vaccination. The vaccine gave 300 ug of a 20-mer mutant IDH1 peptide subcutaneously per dose. V was pared by 3 bases and J by 4 bases, with 10 bases between. The V gene's germline CDR1 is MNHNS and CDR2 SASEGT. The CDR3 spans 14 residues.

The clonotype was recovered from a man in his fifties with glioma. The V gene is TRBV6-1, the J gene TRBJ1-3, with D hard to call. The material was PBMCs, obtained from a glioma patient whose treatment included an IDH1 peptide vaccine. The CDR3 coding sequence is TGTGCCAGCAGTGAGACCCGGGGAGGAAACACCATATATTTT. This encodes CASSETRGGNTIYF.